These 12 T cell receptor beta chains were all obtained from the same sample, sequenced in a study of blood T cells in healthy people across ages. Combining a sample-barcoded 5' primer with a J-beta primer mix, a second PCR ran for about 6 to 11 cycles. Each CDR3 protein gets one entry after TCRdb re-called the 5' RACE reads with MiXCR. Of roughly 860,000 distinct CDR3 sequences listed, 60% to 80% were seen once; the top ten hold about 27%. The sample comprised blood. Receptors were obtained from a young man in good health.

The table lists this clonotype with a few counts. The V gene is TRBV7-3, the J gene TRBJ2-5; the D is unclear. Trimming stripped 2 bases from V and 5 bases from J, with 9 bases between. CDR1 SGHTA and CDR2 FQGTGA come from the germline V gene. The CDR3 covers 13 residues. CDR3 coding DNA: TGTGCCAGCAGCTTATCCCCGGCCGAGACCCAGTACTTC. Translating gives CASSLSPAETQYF.

The genes are TRBV20-1 and TRBJ1-2; maybe TRBD1 (6 bases). Germline V gene lookup returns CDR1 DFQATT and CDR2 SNEGSKA (reference sequence). The CDR3 runs 17 residues. V was shortened by 1 base and J by 4 bases, with 22 bases between the two germline ends. The DNA for the CDR3 is TGCAGTGCTAGAGCCCCGACAGGACTTGGACTACTCTATGGCTACACCTTC. Its translation: CSARAPTGLGLLYGYTF.

The gene calls are TRBV4-3 and TRBJ2-5, with 8 positions matching TRBD2. This CDR3 region has 16 residues. J was trimmed by 5 bases and V by 0 bases; bases with no gene match: 8. CDR1 is LGHNA, CDR2 YSLEER, per germline. CDR3 sequence reads: CASSQDASGGGETQYF. The DNA of the CDR3 is TGCGCCAGCAGCCAAGATGCCAGCGGGGGAGGGGAGACCCAGTACTTC.

This chain joins TRBV3-1 and TRBJ1-5; a possible D gene is TRBD1 (5 bases). The CDR3 sequence is 15 residues long. Per germline, CDR1 LGHDT and CDR2 YNNKEL (reference sequence). V was clipped by 0 bases and J by 6 bases, with 12 bases between them. CDR3 in amino acids: CASSQDAAGSQPQHF. The CDR3 DNA reads as TGTGCCAGCAGCCAAGATGCGGCAGGGAGTCAGCCCCAGCATTTT.

This chain uses TRBV4-3 with TRBJ1-5; D is unresolved. The CDR3 runs to 15 residues. Trimming cost V 0 bases and J 9 bases, with 15 bases left between them. Germline CDR1 is LGHNA and CDR2 is YSLEER. CDR3 bases: TGCGCCAGCAGCCAAGATTTGGCAGGCCGCGGGCCCCAGCATTTT. It codes for CASSQDLAGRGPQHF.

This clonotype was detected only a few times. The J gene is TRBJ2-7, the V gene TRBV12-3 or TRBV12-4; 9 bases align to TRBD1. The CDR3 is made up of 15 amino acids. J was trimmed by 3 bases and V by 8 bases; bases with no gene match: 11. DNA of the CDR3: TGTGCCAGCTCTCCCCGGACAGGGGTTATCTACGAGCAGTACTTC. Translating gives CASSPRTGVIYEQYF.

The chain has TRBV29-1 and TRBJ2-1; D perhaps matches TRBD1 (5 bases). Germline assignment: CDR1 SQVTM and CDR2 ANQGSEA. This CDR3 spans 12 amino acids. The V and J ends lost 2 bases and 13 bases respectively, with 15 bases between them. The CDR3 DNA reads as TGCAGCGTTGAAACAGGAACCCGGAAACAGTTCTTC. Translation gives CSVETGTRKQFF.

This clonotype came up once. V and J are TRBV7-3 and TRBJ1-2; 7 nucleotides match TRBD1. Germline CDR1 SGHTA, CDR2 FQGTGA. The CDR3 loop spans 13 amino acids. V dropped 0 bases and J dropped 9; count of bases not matched to a gene: 4. The DNA of the CDR3 is TGTGCCAGCAGCTTAACGGCAGGGGGAAGCTACACCTTC. This encodes CASSLTAGGSYTF.

This clonotype was detected only a few times. The V call is TRBV6-2 or TRBV6-3, the J call TRBJ1-6, with a possible D match to TRBD1 (5 bases). The ends were cut back, 6 bases at V and 10 bases at J, with 13 bases in the middle. The length of the CDR3 is 13 residues. CDR1 MNHEY and CDR2 SVGEGT come from the germline V gene. The CDR3 is CASSQGSESPLHF. CDR3 in DNA: TGTGCCAGCAGCCAGGGTTCGGAGTCACCCCTCCACTTT.

V gene TRBV28 combines with J gene TRBJ2-1; D may be TRBD1 or TRBD2 (7 bases each). This CDR3 has 13 amino acids. CDR1 MDHEN and CDR2 SYDVKM come from the germline V gene. V was shortened by 5 bases and J by 7 bases, with 12 bases between the two germline ends. The CDR3 loop reads CASSAGGGNEQFF. CDR3 sequence (DNA): TGTGCCAGCAGTGCAGGGGGGGGGAATGAGCAGTTCTTC.

This sequence joins TRBV7-2 and TRBJ2-7; no clear D. Trimming shortened V by 2 bases and J by 0 bases, and 14 bases separated the two germline ends. In germline, CDR1 is SGHTA, CDR2 FQGNSA. CDR3 length: 16 residues. CDR3 DNA: TGTGCCAGCAGCTTAATCCACATTAGAAGCTCCTACGAGCAGTACTTC. It is translated as CASSLIHIRSSYEQYF.

The rearrangement links TRBV20-1 to TRBJ2-5, with D unclear. CDR3 size: 14 residues. V was trimmed by 0 bases and J by 5 bases, leaving 13 bases between them. CDR1 and CDR2 from the germline V gene are DFQATT and SNEGSKA (reference sequence). In nucleotides, the CDR3 is TGCAGTGCTAGAGATGGTCGGCGTGGGGAGACCCAGTACTTC. The encoded protein is CSARDGRRGETQYF.